The 8 T cell receptor beta chains below all came from one sample that was sequenced in a study of lymphopenia after photon versus proton radiotherapy (dated by TCRdb to the late 2010s). Library creation used the immunoSEQ multiplex PCR assay. As stored in TCRdb, this immuneACCESS dataset retains in-frame rearrangements with V and J assigned. A fraction of the clones does not appear; measured against another copy, unresolved V genes explain less than half of the discrepancy, and the remainder lacks a known reason. This sample has roughly 38,000 clones in its table, and 90% to 95% of those were observed once. Approximately 16% of the sample goes to the ten largest clones. The sample in question was peripheral blood, obtained from a patient treated with photon-based radiotherapy. The receptors were sampled from a man aged 55 to 70 with cholangiocarcinoma.

The chain recombines TRBV19 with TRBJ2-1, with D possibly TRBD1 on 6 matching bases. This CDR3 is 12 amino acids long. The germline gives CDR1 LNHDA, CDR2 SQIVND (reference sequence). Trimming pared 5 bases from V and 10 bases from J, leaving 12 bases between. This CDR3 is CASSPDSNEQFF. The CDR3 bases are TGTGCCAGTAGTCCGGACAGTAACGAGCAGTTCTTC.

The chain joins TRBV28 to TRBJ2-3; D not resolved. V lost 5 bases, J lost 2 bases, and 11 bases lay in between. From germline, CDR1 is MDHEN and CDR2 SYDVKM. The CDR3 is made up of 14 amino acids. The CDR3 loop is CASSTVLITDTQYF. The DNA for the CDR3 is TGTGCCAGCAGTACCGTCCTCATCACAGATACGCAGTATTTT.

The rearrangement joins TRBV7-3 to TRBJ2-2; no clear D gene. The CDR3 runs 18 residues. V lost 1 base and J lost 2, with 17 bases in between. Germline V gene data show CDR1 as SGHTA and CDR2 as FQGTGA. The CDR3 DNA reads as TGTGCCAGCAGCTTAATCTTAAAGCCTTTCCAAAACACCGGGGAGCTGTTTTTT. It yields the protein CASSLILKPFQNTGELFF.

The J gene is TRBJ1-1, the V gene TRBV14; no clear D. Germline lookup yields CDR1 SGHDN and CDR2 FVKESK. There are 13 residues in the CDR3. The V end was cut by 3 bases, the J end by 5 bases, with 10 bases between. The CDR3 region is CASSQARETEAFF. The CDR3 nucleotides are TGTGCCAGCAGCCAGGCTAGGGAGACTGAAGCTTTCTTT.

Regarding this clone: The germline gene is not matched at one end of the junction; a read error may be the cause. The chain is built from TRBV7-7 and TRBJ2-1, with 8 bases fitting TRBD2. CDR1 is SSHAT, CDR2 FNYEAQ, per germline (reference sequence). The CDR3 sequence is 16 residues long. The CDR3 loop reads CASSLDLSGGYNEQFF. The CDR3 nucleotides read TGTGCTAGCAGCTTAGATCTCAGCGGGGGCTACAATGAGCAGTTCTTC.

This clone was recorded only once. This chain connects TRBV6-5 to TRBJ2-7; the D is unclear. Germline CDR1 reads MNHEY; CDR2 reads SVGAGI. This CDR3 contains 13 residues. V was pared by 1 base and J by 3 bases, with 7 bases between. The CDR3 bases are TGTGCCAGCAGTTACTACCCAAGCTACGAGCAGTACTTC. Its protein product is CASSYYPSYEQYF.

The V gene is TRBV6-1, the J gene TRBJ2-1; 8 bases are shared with TRBD1. The germline V gene has CDR1 MNHNS and CDR2 SASEGT. V lost 4 bases to trimming and J lost 7 bases; unmatched junction nucleotides: 9. The CDR3 loop spans 15 amino acids. The CDR3 nucleotides read TGTGCCAGCAGTGTGGAAACAGGGGGTTGGAATGAGCAGTTCTTC. Its translation is CASSVETGGWNEQFF.

J is TRBJ1-4 and V is TRBV18; D unresolved. The CDR3 totals 14 residues. Trimming took 0 bases from V and 8 from J, leaving 10 bases between them. CDR1 is KGHSH and CDR2 is LQKENI in the germline V gene. The CDR3 spells CASSPPTVGEKLFF. CDR3 coding DNA: TGTGCCAGCTCACCACCTACAGTTGGGGAAAAACTGTTTTTT.